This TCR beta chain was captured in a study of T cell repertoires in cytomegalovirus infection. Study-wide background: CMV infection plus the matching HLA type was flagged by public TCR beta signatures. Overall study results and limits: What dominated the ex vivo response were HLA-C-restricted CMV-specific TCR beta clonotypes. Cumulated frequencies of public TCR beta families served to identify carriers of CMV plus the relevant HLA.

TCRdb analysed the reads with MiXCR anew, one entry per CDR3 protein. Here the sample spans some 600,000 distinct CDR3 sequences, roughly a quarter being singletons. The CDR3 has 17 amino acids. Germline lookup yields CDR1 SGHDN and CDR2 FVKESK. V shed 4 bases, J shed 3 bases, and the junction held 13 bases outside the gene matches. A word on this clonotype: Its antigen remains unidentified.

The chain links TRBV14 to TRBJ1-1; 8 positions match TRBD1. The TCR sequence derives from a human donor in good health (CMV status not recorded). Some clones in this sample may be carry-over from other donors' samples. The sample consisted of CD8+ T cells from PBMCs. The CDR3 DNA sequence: TGTGCCAGCAGCCCGCTACGGACAGGGCCGGCGGACACTGAAGCTTTCTTT. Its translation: CASSPLRTGPADTEAFF.